Presented here are 18 T cell receptor beta chains from one specimen sequenced in a study of shared clonotypes between healthy human individuals. Libraries were prepared by immunoSEQ multiplex PCR; TCRdb keeps only in-frame clonotypes and omits some of them. This table has fewer than 3 million clones, 85% to 95% appearing once. The sequencing sample was made of naive CD4+ T cells from PBMCs. Sample subset: CD45RA+ positively selected. The receptors come from a man aged 18 to 29 in good health. Some clones in this sample may be carry-over from other donors' samples.

This clone came up a few times. The J gene is TRBJ2-1, the V gene TRBV19; D not resolved. CDR1 is LNHDA, CDR2 SQIVND, per germline (reference sequence). The V end was cut by 9 bases, the J end by 6 bases, with 9 bases between. The CDR3 totals 11 residues. The CDR3 sequence is CASRVGNEQFF. The CDR3 DNA reads TGTGCCAGCAGAGTGGGCAATGAGCAGTTCTTC.

This chain uses TRBV18 with TRBJ2-7; TRBD1 aligns across 7 bases. The CDR3 loop spans 15 amino acids. Germline V gene lookup returns CDR1 KGHSH and CDR2 LQKENI. V lost 3 bases, J lost 3 bases, and 8 bases stayed unmatched. Here the CDR3 DNA reads TGTGCCAGCTCACCCGGACAGGTCAGTCTCTACGAGCAGTACTTC. It yields the protein CASSPGQVSLYEQYF.

The chain combines TRBV4-3 with TRBJ2-7; the D gene is possibly TRBD1 (7 bases). Germline V CDR1 and CDR2: LGHNA, YSLEER. V was clipped by 1 base and J by 3 bases, with 13 bases between them. This CDR3 is 15 amino acids long. The CDR3 here is CASSQVRGAIYEQYF. CDR3 nucleotide sequence: TGCGCCAGCAGCCAAGTCAGGGGGGCGATCTACGAGCAGTACTTC.

This chain uses TRBV12-2 with TRBJ2-1. TRBV12-2 is a pseudogene segment. CDR3 size: 15 residues. Here the CDR3 DNA reads TGTGCAAGTCGCCGGACCCTAGTAATTAACAATGAGCAGTTCTTC. This translates into CASRRTLVINNEQFF.

The J gene is TRBJ1-4, the V gene TRBV6-1; the D gene is possibly TRBD1 (5 bases). Germline CDR1 MNHNS, CDR2 SASEGT. Trimming took 7 bases from V and 4 from J, leaving 16 bases between them. The CDR3 has 15 residues. The CDR3 loop reads CASMGTTVLNEKLFF. CDR3 sequence (DNA): TGTGCCAGCATGGGAACGACAGTACTTAATGAAAAACTGTTTTTT.

The chain's CDR3 is CASSQGPTGFDQPQHF. The CDR3 bases are TGCGCCAGCAGCCAAGGCCCAACCGGGTTCGATCAGCCCCAGCATTTT. This chain uses TRBV4-3 with TRBJ1-5; D not resolved. The CDR3 spans 16 residues. Trimming stripped 1 base from V and 5 bases from J, with 15 bases between. Germline V gene sequence: CDR1 LGHNA, CDR2 YSLEER.

This chain uses TRBV7-2 with TRBJ2-7; 8 bases fit TRBD2. CDR1 and CDR2 from the germline V gene are SGHTA and FQGNSA. There are 16 residues in the CDR3. After removal of 5 bases from V and 3 bases from J, the junction contained 12 bases not matched to a gene. As DNA, the CDR3 is TGTGCCAGCAGCGCCGGACTAGCAAGAGGGTACTACGAGCAGTACTTC. Translated, it gives CASSAGLARGYYEQYF.

V usage is TRBV4-1 and J usage is TRBJ2-5; 7 nucleotides align to TRBD1. The tail of the sequence fits TRBJ2-7 better, so the J call may be wrong. Per germline, CDR1 MGHRA and CDR2 YSYEKL. CDR3 length: 14 amino acids. The CDR3 is CASSQDDRAHEQYF. The CDR3 DNA reads TGCGCCAGCAGCCAAGACGACAGGGCCCACGAGCAGTACTTC.

The chain has TRBV28 and TRBJ1-4; D uncertain. Germline V gives CDR1 MDHEN, CDR2 SYDVKM. V was clipped by 6 bases and J by 10 bases, with 12 bases between them. The CDR3 loop spans 12 amino acids. The CDR3 region has the DNA TGTGCCAGCAGCCTGGGAGAATCAAAACTGTTTTTT. This translates into CASSLGESKLFF.

Of note for this clone: The same CDR3 also results from other DNA sequences found in this sample. This sequence joins TRBV28 and TRBJ2-3, with TRBD2 as a possible D gene (6 bases). This CDR3 spans 13 amino acids. Germline lookup yields CDR1 MDHEN and CDR2 SYDVKM. The ends were cut back, 6 bases at V and 3 bases at J, with 10 bases in the middle. The CDR3 DNA is TGTGCCAGCAGCCCCGGGGGAACAGATACGCAGTATTTT. It translates to CASSPGGTDTQYF.

V gene TRBV28 combines with J gene TRBJ1-2, with 8 bases aligning to TRBD1. The CDR3 runs 14 residues. Germline V gene lookup returns CDR1 MDHEN and CDR2 SYDVKM. The trim removed 3 bases at V and 8 bases at J, leaving 8 bases unmatched. CDR3 region: CASSLARGRGGYTF. The CDR3 DNA sequence: TGTGCCAGCAGTTTGGCCAGGGGGCGTGGGGGCTACACCTTC.

This chain links TRBV6-5 with TRBJ2-7; 7 positions agree with TRBD1. This CDR3 has 15 residues. With V trimmed by 4 bases and J by 4 bases, 10 bases remained unmatched. Germline V gene lookup returns CDR1 MNHEY and CDR2 SVGAGI. The CDR3 region is CASSSYRDRSYEQYF. CDR3 DNA: TGTGCCAGCAGTTCCTATCGGGACAGATCGTACGAGCAGTACTTC.

This chain joins TRBV6-5 and TRBJ1-2; no definite D call. CDR3 size: 12 residues. V shed 6 bases and J shed 0 bases, with 5 bases lying between them. Per germline, CDR1 MNHEY and CDR2 SVGAGI. The CDR3 loop reads CASSATNYGYTF. The DNA for the CDR3 is TGTGCCAGCAGCGCCACTAACTATGGCTACACCTTC.

V is TRBV6-5 and J is TRBJ1-2; D is uncertain. Germline V gene lookup returns CDR1 MNHEY and CDR2 SVGAGI. The V end was cut by 5 bases, the J end by 2 bases, with 12 bases between. The CDR3 loop spans 14 amino acids. The CDR3 spells CASSPHRTNYGYTF. As DNA, the CDR3 is TGTGCCAGCAGTCCCCACCGGACGAACTATGGCTACACCTTC.

This sequence joins TRBV2 and TRBJ2-7, with D possibly matching TRBD1 (6 bases). This CDR3 comprises 14 residues. Germline CDR1 reads SNHLY; CDR2 reads FYNNEI. The V end lost 7 bases, the J end lost 1 base, and 14 bases lay between the germline ends. The CDR3 protein is CASTFDRLSYEQYF. Here the CDR3 DNA reads TGTGCCAGCACCTTTGACAGGCTGTCCTACGAGCAGTACTTC.

The chain employs TRBV5-1 and TRBJ1-1; 7 bases map to TRBD1. CDR3 length: 15 residues. Germline loops: CDR1 SGHRS, CDR2 YFSETQ. J lost 1 base, V lost 6 bases, and 9 bases had no gene match. In DNA, the CDR3 is TGCGCCAGCACCCAGACAGGGAATGGGAACACTGAAGCTTTCTTT. It encodes CASTQTGNGNTEAFF.

For the CDR3, the DNA is TGTGCCAGCAGCTTCCAACCCCACAGGGAAACCGGGGAGCTGTTTTTT. Protein: CASSFQPHRETGELFF. The chain combines TRBV7-3 with TRBJ2-2; a possible D gene is TRBD1 (6 bases). The V end lost 3 bases, the J end lost 5 bases, and 16 bases lay between the germline ends. Germline CDR1 reads SGHTA; CDR2 reads FQGTGA. The CDR3 extends over 16 amino acids.

Details on this clone: The junction shows a germline mismatch at one end, possibly a read error. This sequence joins TRBV29-1 and TRBJ2-1, with 7 bases lining up with TRBD1. The CDR3 runs 11 residues. Germline lookup yields CDR1 SQVTM and CDR2 ANQGSEA. The CDR3 sequence is CSVEVRDRGLF. The CDR3 DNA reads as TGCAGCGTTGAAGTCCGGGACAGAGGGCTCTTC.